This record concerns one T cell receptor (beta chain) sequence. The antigen is undetermined. Germline loops: CDR1 WSHSY, CDR2 SAAADI. V was pared by 3 bases and J by 3 bases, with 11 bases between. CDR3 length: 14 residues. Through a sample-barcoded 5' primer and a J-beta primer mix, a second PCR was run for roughly 7 to 11 cycles. TCRdb re-derived calls from the 5' RACE reads in MiXCR, one entry per CDR3 protein. The repertoire holds around 690,000 distinct CDR3 sequences, approximately 50% seen once, with around 37% in the top ten. The sample is drawn from a study of blood T cells in healthy people across ages. Overall study findings and caveats: Roughly linear age-related decline in beta diversity appeared, significant by age about 37. Total diversity from one million sequenced T cells was likely underestimated.

Each sample used at least 6 million PBMCs. The V call is TRBV10-2, the J call TRBJ2-5; tentative D call: TRBD2 (6 bases). The receptor was isolated from a man aged 55-75 years in good health. The material sequenced was blood. In nucleotides, the CDR3 is TGCGCCAGCAGTGAAGGAGGGTACGAAGAGACCCAGTACTTC. It specifies CASSEGGYEETQYF.